A selection of T cell receptor beta chains follows, all from one sample in a study of blood T cell repertoires in COVID-19. Method: immunoSEQ multiplex PCR; TCRdb's copy keeps in-frame clones and lacks some. The sample yields 35,000 to 45,000 clones, about nine tenths seen once. Material for sequencing was peripheral blood. The source of these receptors is a human donor in a cohort sampled during active COVID-19. Both conserved end residues are trimmed from each CDR3.

j_call	cdr3_length	v_call	cdr3_aa
TRBJ2-5	12	TRBV9	ASSSGQGGETQY
TRBJ2-1	11	TRBV6-5	ASFPGGYNEQF
TRBJ2-7	11	TRBV6-2/TRBV6-3	ASSTSPTYEQY
TRBJ1-5	11	TRBV7-6	ASSLASGQPQH
TRBJ1-5	11	TRBV5-1	ASSLYENQPQH
TRBJ1-4	14	TRBV9	ASSVLGGSTNEKLF
TRBJ2-2	14	TRBV18	ASSAGPGTFTGELF
TRBJ2-4	14	TRBV4-1	ASSQEGGTGRNIQY
TRBJ2-7	15	TRBV11-2	ASSLFMASGMGLEQY
TRBJ1-3	14	TRBV11-2	ASTPLGPDTGNTIY
TRBJ1-1	12	TRBV6-5	ASSHPPRRTEAF
TRBJ1-3	14	TRBV5-6	ASSSTDANSGNTIY
TRBJ2-2	12	TRBV3-1/TRBV3-2	ASSQDVGRGELF
TRBJ1-1	12	TRBV4-3	ASGSPDRNTEAF
TRBJ2-3	14	TRBV6-2/TRBV6-3	ASSYGTSGRTDTQY
TRBJ2-1	13	TRBV6-4	ASSDSAGGYNEQF
TRBJ1-1	10	TRBV5-6	ASRGGNTEAF
TRBJ2-3	14	TRBV5-1	ASSLASGGREDTQY
TRBJ2-1	14	TRBV7-2	ASSLQAGGPYNEQF
TRBJ2-1	13	TRBV7-2	ASGPAGRANNEQF
TRBJ2-1	14	TRBV6-1	ASSASGTIFYNEQF
TRBJ2-5	12	TRBV7-2	ASSYNSGQETQY
TRBJ1-1	11	TRBV29-1	SVERQVNTEAF
TRBJ1-1	12	TRBV6-2/TRBV6-3	ASSPPGTGAEAF
TRBJ2-1	18	TRBV7-8	ASSLLRPVYAGEIYNEQF
TRBJ1-6	15	TRBV18	ASSLRGQGGYNSPLH
TRBJ1-1	13	TRBV27	ASRISPGQGRSAF
TRBJ1-1	13	TRBV7-9	ASSFSRGFGTEAF
TRBJ1-2	13	TRBV3-1/TRBV3-2	ASSRAGQGHYGYT
TRBJ2-7	12	TRBV9	ASSSSGGDYEQY
TRBJ2-3	17	TRBV7-2	ASSLAFVSSGRDTDTQY
TRBJ1-1	15	TRBV11-2	ASSLVGTGALNTEAF
TRBJ2-5	14	TRBV15	ATSLNRGRHQETQY
TRBJ2-2	14	TRBV4-3	ASSQGRVSSTGELF
TRBJ1-1	15	TRBV20-1	SASSPPAGQLALEAF
TRBJ2-7	13	TRBV7-2	ASSLARTGGNEQY
TRBJ1-1	14	TRBV6-6	ASSYGREGWNTEAF
TRBJ2-3	13	TRBV7-9	ASRLPLAGADTQY
TRBJ2-2	14	TRBV5-1	ASSLRRVQNAGELF
TRBJ1-1	11	TRBV12-3/TRBV12-4	ASSTGQGSEAF
TRBJ1-1	11	TRBV30	AGSLQLNTEAF
TRBJ1-2	12	TRBV5-1	ASSFQDSNYGYT
TRBJ1-1	11	TRBV9	ASSAGQGPGAF
TRBJ1-2	12	TRBV5-1	ASSYTGDSYGYT
TRBJ1-3	11	TRBV5-1	ASSAGLRNTIY
TRBJ1-6	12	TRBV10-3	AISGGTGYSPLH
TRBJ1-5	15	TRBV19	ASSSRQGFGENQPQH
TRBJ1-1	10	TRBV29-1	SVVPSGEKAF
TRBJ2-7	11	TRBV10-3	ATYGTGLYEQY
TRBJ2-5	13	TRBV5-1	ASSSRGLEGETQY
TRBJ1-1	12	TRBV5-4	ASSAQPLNTEAF
TRBJ1-5	11	TRBV3-1/TRBV3-2	ASSQADNQPQH
TRBJ1-1	13	TRBV30	AWSRIQVPNTEAF
TRBJ1-6	11	TRBV2	ASYRVTNSPLH